This T cell receptor (beta chain) was sequenced for a study of T cells after yellow fever vaccination (dated by TCRdb to about 2019). Looking at the study overall: The SMART-Seq v4 Ultra Low Input RNA kit was used to prepare libraries from fractions with low cell numbers. To follow T-cell clones before and after primary and booster YFV17D yellow fever vaccination, bulk TCR alpha and beta repertoires were sequenced over time. Two healthy male donors, one aged 18 to 30 and one aged 30 to 39 years, were included in the cohort. Blood was drawn at multiple timepoints before and after primary and secondary immunization, with bulk PBMC replicates and cell subsets isolated. Study-level results and caveats: Because abundant contaminating clonotypes from the bulk population could be contained in FACS-sorted repertoires, computational filtering was required. Only a couple of donors were included in the study, so the extent to which the findings can be generalized is limited. Compared with the primary T-cell response, the secondary T-cell response was weaker but faster, peaking on day 5 rather than day 15. Most clones expanded after primary vaccination (approximately 96% of CD4 and approximately 90% of CD8) were re-detected after the booster, suggesting that broad memory maintenance occurred. A small share of clonotypes was detected in both CD4 and CD8 compartments, with the overlap likely arising from convergent recombination.

According to the study, the label for this sample's treatment or condition signals: live attenuated yellow fever vaccine strain. At each blood-draw timepoint, two biological replicates of bulk PBMCs were obtained. A standard Ficoll-Paque protocol was used to isolate PBMCs from peripheral blood. TriZol was used to extract RNA from bulk PBMCs, CD4 and CD8 fractions, and dextramer-positive and dextramer-negative fractions. Looking up the germline V gene yields CDR1 SNHLY and CDR2 FYNNEI. The CDR3 contains 12 residues, cysteine and phenylalanine counted. The read is trimmed to its CDR3 DNA, 36 bases read in frame from base 1. Trimming takes 10 bases from V and 7 bases from J, and the germline ends sit 14 bases apart. Regarding this clonotype: Its antigen remains unidentified. The sample holds no much larger clone one base away, and base qualities are not on file.

The instrument given in TCRdb is Illumina NovaSeq 6000. TCR cDNA was made using 5'RACE template switching, a step that added a universal primer site and unique molecular identifiers. Priming for cDNA synthesis came from both the TCR alpha and TCR beta constant segments. Library amplification involved two PCR steps, and the second step added sample barcodes and sequencing adapters. Libraries were sequenced on Illumina HiSeq 2500 (2x100 bp) or NovaSeq (2x150 bp). Per the authors' processing: MIGEC was used to demultiplex reads and collapse the reads into UMI consensus sequences, and MiXCR was used for V(D)J alignment. Using edgeR on replicate PBMC samples, clonotypes were called vaccine-responding if FDR was below 0.01 and the log2 fold change was above 5 up to day 15. CD4 or CD8 identity was assigned to each bulk clonotype according to whether the clonotype was present at higher abundance in the sequenced CD4 repertoire or the sequenced CD8 repertoire. TCRdb's own reprocessing of the public reads used fastp at Q25 and MiXCR and kept productive beta chains. CDR3 protein duplicates are merged, each entry listing the most common genes and DNA. Clone size and V and J calls follow TCRdb, not the original study. The sample yields a few hundred thousand distinct CDR3 sequences; roughly 20% were counted once. The top ten clonotypes cover 15% to 20% of the sample.

The material sequenced was PBMCs, taken before the yellow fever booster vaccination. The source of this sequence is a young man who received the YFV17D yellow fever vaccine. The chain links TRBV2 with TRBJ2-1; D gene: possibly TRBD1, on 5 matching bases. The CDR3 region: CATGKGENEQFF. The DNA sequence reads TGTGCCACCGGAAAAGGGGAAAATGAGCAGTTCTTC.